The 21 T cell receptor beta chains below were found in one sample sequenced in a study of type 1 regulatory T cells. Antigen specificity for these receptors is unknown. TCRdb reprocessed the reads via MiXCR and lists one record per CDR3 protein. The data show about 42,000 distinct CDR3 sequences, 12% seen once. Material: cultured non-Tr1 T cells, either the whole culture or a sorted T cell fraction (not recorded which). Every receptor here comes from a human donor in good health.

This clonotype was detected ten times or more. The rearrangement uses TRBV2 and TRBJ2-7, with D hard to call. The CDR3 sequence is 12 residues long. Germline CDR1 is SNHLY and CDR2 is FYNNEI. V lost 4 bases, J lost 1 base, and 5 bases lay in between. CDR3 sequence (DNA): TGTGCCAGCAGTGGGTCGTCCTACGAGCAGTACTTC. Translated: CASSGSSYEQYF.

The table lists this clonotype with many counts. This rearrangement joins TRBV20-1 to TRBJ2-1, with 14 bases that match TRBD2. Germline V gene data show CDR1 as DFQATT and CDR2 as SNEGSKA (reference sequence). The CDR3 runs 13 residues. The trim removed 3 bases at V and 8 bases at J, leaving 0 bases unmatched. The CDR3 sequence is CSARTSGRDEQFF. The CDR3 nucleotides are TGCAGTGCTAGGACTAGCGGGAGGGATGAGCAGTTCTTC.

The rearrangement uses TRBV18 and TRBJ2-5; no reliable D call. Germline lookup yields CDR1 KGHSH and CDR2 LQKENI. Trimming removed 3 bases at V and 1 base at J, with 3 bases between. This CDR3 has 12 residues. The DNA of the CDR3 is TGTGCCAGCTCACCGATCCAAGAGACCCAGTACTTC. Amino acid sequence: CASSPIQETQYF.

This clonotype was found many times. The V gene is TRBV29-1, the J gene TRBJ2-1, with a weak D call TRBD2 (5 bases). The CDR3 totals 12 residues. Germline CDR1 is SQVTM and CDR2 is ANQGSEA. Trimming pared 7 bases from V and 3 bases from J, leaving 10 bases between. CDR3 in amino acids: CSAYTSYNEQFF. In DNA form, the CDR3 reads TGCAGCGCTTATACTAGCTACAATGAGCAGTTCTTC.

This clonotype was seen only a few times. This chain joins TRBV4-1 and TRBJ2-3, with 8 bases matching TRBD2. Germline CDR1 and CDR2: MGHRA and YSYEKL. This CDR3 region has 16 residues. V dropped 3 bases and J dropped 0; count of bases not matched to a gene: 5. The CDR3, as DNA: TGCGCCAGCAGCCAGGCGGGACTAGTAAGCACAGATACGCAGTATTTT. Protein: CASSQAGLVSTDTQYF.

This clonotype was picked up many times. This chain connects TRBV20-1 to TRBJ2-3, with no clear D. The length of the CDR3 is 15 residues. The germline V gene has CDR1 DFQATT and CDR2 SNEGSKA (reference sequence). V was trimmed by 3 bases and J by 4 bases, leaving 17 bases between them. In nucleotides, the CDR3 is TGCAGTGCTAGCGGTCGAATGAGGAGAGCAGATACGCAGTATTTT. As protein: CSASGRMRRADTQYF.

The V gene is TRBV29-1, the J gene TRBJ2-2; D is unclear. V lost 4 bases and J 2 bases, leaving 8 bases between the germline ends. CDR1 is SQVTM and CDR2 is ANQGSEA in the germline V gene. The CDR3 runs to 13 residues. CDR3 nucleotide sequence: TGCAGCGTTGCGACAACTAACACCGGGGAGCTGTTTTTT. It translates to CSVATTNTGELFF.

This clonotype was seen ten or more times. An end of the junction does not agree with germline; a read error may underlie this. This chain's CDR3 is CASSLASGVHSF. CDR3 in DNA: TGTGCCAGCAGCTTGGCGTCAGGCGTCCACAGCTTC. The chain combines TRBV5-5 with TRBJ2-7; unclear D gene. The CDR3 runs 12 residues. The V gene's germline CDR1 is SGHKS and CDR2 YYEKEE (reference sequence).

The chain combines TRBV9 with TRBJ2-5; TRBD1 matches at 10 bases. Trimming removed 4 bases from V and 2 bases from J; junction bases left unmatched: 8. CDR1 is SGDLS and CDR2 is YYNGEE in the germline V gene. The CDR3 sequence is 16 residues long. CDR3 DNA sequence: TGTGCCAGCAGCCCTCGACAGGGGGCGCGGCAAGAGACCCAGTACTTC. Translated, it gives CASSPRQGARQETQYF.

This clonotype was observed many times. The rearrangement joins TRBV18 to TRBJ1-6; D is uncertain. Between the trimmed V and J ends, which lost 6 bases and 11 bases, there was a span of 20 bases. Germline V gene lookup returns CDR1 KGHSH and CDR2 LQKENI. CDR3 length equals 15 residues. CDR3 nucleotide sequence: TGTGCCAGCTCCACCCTCCGGGAGGGATTGACACCCCTCCACTTT. Translating it yields CASSTLREGLTPLHF.

This clonotype was counted at least ten times. The gene calls are TRBV5-1 and TRBJ1-1; D might be TRBD1 (6 bases). The CDR3 extends over 14 amino acids. Germline V gene lookup returns CDR1 SGHRS and CDR2 YFSETQ. V was cut by 4 bases and J by 0 bases, with 10 bases left in between. DNA of the CDR3: TGCGCCAGCAGCAAAGGACAGCTGAACACTGAAGCTTTCTTT. Amino acid sequence: CASSKGQLNTEAFF.

This clonotype has at least ten counts. The chain couples TRBV20-1 to TRBJ1-2; 9 nucleotides line up with TRBD1. With V trimmed by 6 bases and J by 4 bases, 6 bases remained unmatched. The length of the CDR3 is 13 residues. The germline V gene has CDR1 DFQATT and CDR2 SNEGSKA (reference sequence). CDR3 sequence (DNA): TGCAGTGCAACAGGGGGCGAAGGCTATGGCTACACCTTC. Protein product: CSATGGEGYGYTF.

To note about this clonotype: This clone may be a read error of a much larger clone one base away. The chain combines TRBV11-2 with TRBJ2-3, with D perhaps being TRBD1 or TRBD2 (7 bases each). CDR3 length: 16 amino acids. Germline CDR1 is SGHAT and CDR2 is FQNNGV. CDR3 in DNA: TGTGCCAGCAGCCCAGGGGGAGGGGGGAGCACAGATATGCAGTATTTT. Protein: CASSPGGGGSTDMQYF.

The gene calls are TRBV7-3 and TRBJ2-7, with unresolved D. Germline CDR1 is SGHTA and CDR2 is FQGTGA. Trimming left V 5 bases short and J 4 bases short, with 18 bases between. The CDR3 is made up of 15 amino acids. The CDR3 DNA reads as TGTGCCAGCAGCCCACCGTCGGCGGCCCGATACGAGCAGTACTTC. Translated: CASSPPSAARYEQYF.

There are a few counts of this clonotype. V is TRBV24-1 and J is TRBJ1-5, with D uncertain. V lost 4 bases to trimming and J lost 3 bases, with 9 bases between them. Germline V gene sequence: CDR1 KGHDR, CDR2 SFDVKD. The CDR3 runs to 14 residues. Written as DNA, the CDR3 is TGTGCCACCAGTGACCCTGGACTCAATCAGCCCCAGCATTTT. Amino acid sequence: CATSDPGLNQPQHF.

In this sample, this clonotype turned up many times. V usage is TRBV2 and J usage is TRBJ1-1; D is unresolved. The V and J ends lost 10 bases and 3 bases respectively, with 9 bases between them. CDR1 and CDR2 (germline): SNHLY, FYNNEI. The CDR3 length is 11 residues. CDR3 in DNA: TGTGCCACATCAATACACACTGAAGCTTTCTTT. It is translated as CATSIHTEAFF.

The chain links TRBV4-2 to TRBJ2-2; D is ambiguous. Trimming removed 0 bases at V and 5 bases at J, with 7 bases between. CDR1 is LGHNA, CDR2 YNFKEQ, per germline. CDR3 length: 14 residues. As DNA, the CDR3 is TGTGCCAGCAGCCAAGAAGTGGGTACCGGGGAGCTGTTTTTT. Translation: CASSQEVGTGELFF.

This clonotype came up many times. The chain employs TRBV18 and TRBJ1-1; the match to TRBD1 covers 8 bases. CDR3 length equals 14 residues. Germline V gene lookup returns CDR1 KGHSH and CDR2 LQKENI. Germline trimming cut 3 bases from V and 5 bases from J; bases unmatched to any gene: 5. The CDR3, as DNA: TGTGCCAGCTCACCGGGACAGGAGAGGACTGAAGCTTTCTTT. It codes for CASSPGQERTEAFF. Complete variable domain (other parts from reference TRBV18 and TRBJ1-1): NAGVMQNPRHLVRRRGQEARLRCSPMKGHSHVYWYRQLPEEGLKFMVYLQKENIIDESGMPKERFSAEFPKEGPSILRIQQVVRGDSAAYFCASSPGQERTEAFFGQGTRLTVV.

The CDR3 sequence: CASSFQGAEQFF. For the CDR3, the DNA is TGCGCCAGCAGCTTTCAAGGGGCTGAGCAGTTCTTC. The rearrangement joins TRBV5-1 to TRBJ2-1; tentatively, D is TRBD1 (5 bases). Germline V gene lookup returns CDR1 SGHRS and CDR2 YFSETQ. The V end was cut by 2 bases, the J end by 9 bases, with 9 bases between. This CDR3 spans 12 amino acids.

In DNA, the CDR3 is TGCGCCAGCAGCTTGGCCACGGGAACTGAGTACGAGCAGTACTTC. It specifies CASSLATGTEYEQYF. The rearrangement joins TRBV5-1 to TRBJ2-7; D may be TRBD2 (5 bases). V was clipped by 0 bases and J by 4 bases, with 14 bases between them. Per germline, CDR1 SGHRS and CDR2 YFSETQ. The CDR3 loop spans 15 amino acids.

The J gene is TRBJ1-2, the V gene TRBV24-1; no definite D call. CDR1 and CDR2 from the germline V gene are KGHDR and SFDVKD. V shed 4 bases and J shed 8 bases, with 7 bases lying between them. This CDR3 is 11 amino acids long. In DNA, the CDR3 is TGTGCCACCAGTGACGGGAGGGGCTACACCTTC. As protein: CATSDGRGYTF.